This T cell receptor beta chain derives from a study of blood T cells in healthy people across ages. A J-beta primer mix and a sample-barcoded 5' primer were used in a second PCR of about 7 to 12 cycles. Each CDR3 protein is one row after TCRdb ran MiXCR on the 5' RACE reads. The sample includes about 760,000 distinct CDR3 sequences, 25% of them seen just once. V was shortened by 5 bases and J by 8 bases, with 12 bases between the two germline ends. Germline V gene data show CDR1 as KGHSH and CDR2 as LQKENI. This CDR3 comprises 13 residues. Worth noting for this clonotype: The antigen remains unidentified.

Whole-study results and caveats: Naive CD4+ cell counts and diversity both ran higher in long-lived than in aged donors.

This same sample was also taken into another study, of T cells of mothers and their children.

The source of this sequence is a boy younger than 18 in good health. The gene calls are TRBV18 and TRBJ1-4; D not resolved. Sequencing was performed on blood. CDR3 amino acids: CASSSGAREKLFF. CDR3 sequence (DNA): TGTGCCAGCTCATCCGGAGCGAGGGAAAAACTGTTTTTT.